This TCR beta chain appears in the sequencing data of a study of control samples from healthy donors and cancer patients. Assay used: immunoSEQ multiplex PCR; TCRdb lists only in-frame clones, some missing. The sample shows about 79,000 clones, approximately 93% of them seen only once. Germline V gene data show CDR1 as MNHNS and CDR2 as SASEGT. The V segment lost 4 bases and the J segment 2 bases; nucleotides outside the gene matches: 9. This CDR3 contains 18 residues. This TCR was sampled from a woman aged 40 to 50 with lung cancer. This chain connects TRBV6-1 to TRBJ2-1; 12 bases line up with TRBD2. Sequences were obtained from PBMCs. CDR3 amino acids: CASSGLAGGPLAYNEQFF. The CDR3 bases are TGTGCCAGCAGTGGTCTAGCGGGGGGGCCTCTCGCCTACAATGAGCAGTTCTTC.